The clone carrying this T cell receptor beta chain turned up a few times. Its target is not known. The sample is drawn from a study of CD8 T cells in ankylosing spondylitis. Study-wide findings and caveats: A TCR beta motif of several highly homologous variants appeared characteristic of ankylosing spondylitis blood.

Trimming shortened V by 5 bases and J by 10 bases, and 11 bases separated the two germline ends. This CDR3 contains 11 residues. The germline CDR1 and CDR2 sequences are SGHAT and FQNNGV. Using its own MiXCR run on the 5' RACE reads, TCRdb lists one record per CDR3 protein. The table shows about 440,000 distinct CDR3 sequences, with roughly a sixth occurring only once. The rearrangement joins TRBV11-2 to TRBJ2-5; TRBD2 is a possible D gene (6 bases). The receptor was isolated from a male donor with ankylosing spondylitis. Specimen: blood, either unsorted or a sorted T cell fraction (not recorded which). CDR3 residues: CASSLEAGQYF. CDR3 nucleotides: TGTGCCAGCAGCCTGGAAGCGGGCCAGTACTTC.